These T cell receptor beta chains were read from a single sample in a study of CD8 T cells in ankylosing spondylitis. TCRdb reanalysed the 5' RACE reads using MiXCR and keeps one entry per CDR3 protein. In the table there are roughly 97,000 distinct CDR3 sequences, roughly 8.3% of which are singletons. Sequenced: blood, either unsorted or a sorted T cell fraction (not recorded which). These TCRs come from a male donor with ankylosing spondylitis or in good health (not recorded which). Both conserved end residues are part of each CDR3. D genes are given only for firm matches. The size entry is marked missing in some rows and otherwise reads once, few, many or a size class.

D	V	size	J	DNA	CDR3
.	TRBV19	many	TRBJ2-7	TGTGCCAGTAGTATAGAACCAGGCTCCTACGAGCAGTACTTC	CASSIEPGSYEQYF
.	TRBV29-1	many	TRBJ1-1	TGCAGCGTGCTGGGCAACACTGAAGCTTTCTTT	CSVLGNTEAFF
.	TRBV15	many	TRBJ1-2	TGTGCCACCAGCAGAGATTACGCCAGCAATTATGGCTACACCTTC	CATSRDYASNYGYTF
.	TRBV4-3	many	TRBJ1-1	TGCGCCAGCAGCCAAGGCAGGATCATGAACACTGAAGCTTTCTTT	CASSQGRIMNTEAFF
.	TRBV4-1	few	TRBJ2-1	TGCGCCAGCAGCTTCGGACGTGAGCAGTTCTTC	CASSFGREQFF
TRBD2	TRBV14	.	TRBJ2-1	TGTGCCAGCAGCCAAGGGACTAGCGGTTACAATGAGCAGTTCTTC	CASSQGTSGYNEQFF
TRBD1	TRBV11-1	few	TRBJ2-7	TGTGCCAGCAGCCCTCATGGGACAGCGATCTCCTACGAGCAGTACTTC	CASSPHGTAISYEQYF
.	TRBV6-2/TRBV6-3	many	TRBJ2-7	TGTGCCAGCAGTAATCTGTACGAGCAGTACTTC	CASSNLYEQYF
.	TRBV20-1	few	TRBJ1-4	TGCAGTGCTAGTTACAGGGCTGGTAATGAAAAACTGTTTTTT	CSASYRAGNEKLFF
TRBD2	TRBV5-1	many	TRBJ2-1	TGCGCCAGCAGCTTGGTTCGCCGGGAAGCGGGGGAGCAGTTCTTC	CASSLVRREAGEQFF
TRBD2	TRBV4-2	few	TRBJ2-1	TGTGCCAGCAGCCAAGCTACTAGCGGGGTGGTCTACAATGAGCAGTTCTTC	CASSQATSGVVYNEQFF
.	TRBV20-1	many	TRBJ1-6	TGCAGTGCTAGAGGGGCAGGGAGATCACCCCTCCACTTT	CSARGAGRSPLHF
.	TRBV30	.	TRBJ2-1	TGTGCCTGGAGGCGGCCAGGGGCCAGTTTGGATTCCTACAATGAGCAGTTCTTC	CAWRRPGASLDSYNEQFF
.	TRBV4-3	many	TRBJ1-2	TGCGCCAGCAGCCAAGGAGTACAGGGCGGCTACACCTTC	CASSQGVQGGYTF
TRBD1	TRBV5-1	few	TRBJ1-2	TGCGCCAGCAGCTTAGACAGGGGGATGGACTATGGCTACACCTTC	CASSLDRGMDYGYTF
TRBD1	TRBV6-2/TRBV6-3	.	TRBJ1-2	TGTGCCAGCAGTTACTCGGGGACAGTCGGCTACACCTTC	CASSYSGTVGYTF
.	TRBV14	many	TRBJ2-7	TGTGCCAGCCCAAACAGGTTATCGTCCCTCTACGAGCAGTACTTC	CASPNRLSSLYEQYF
.	TRBV11-2	.	TRBJ2-7	TGTGCCAGCAGCTTACCGCAGGTCGACGAGCAGTACTTC	CASSLPQVDEQYF
.	TRBV19	many	TRBJ2-1	TGTGCCAGTAGATTAAGAGGTGGGCAAAATGAGCAGTTCTTC	CASRLRGGQNEQFF
.	TRBV6-5	many	TRBJ1-1	TGTGCCAGCAGCCTCCAGGTCGTTGGAGCTTTCTTT	CASSLQVVGAFF
TRBD1	TRBV18	many	TRBJ2-3	TGTGCCAGCTCCCCCAAGGGACAGGGCGGGGCAGATACGCAGTATTTT	CASSPKGQGGADTQYF
TRBD1	TRBV20-1	.	TRBJ1-6	TGCAGTGCTAGCTCGGGACAGCTGAATTCACCCCTCCACTTT	CSASSGQLNSPLHF
TRBD1	TRBV20-1	many	TRBJ2-3	TGCAGTGCTAGAGATAGAAGGGGGCCGAACACAGATACGCAGTATTTT	CSARDRRGPNTDTQYF
.	TRBV5-1	many	TRBJ2-7	TGCGCCAGCAGCTTGTCAGGGAACGAGCAGTACTTC	CASSLSGNEQYF
.	TRBV4-2	few	TRBJ2-1	TGTGCCAGCAGCCCCGACTTAAAAGAGCAGTTCTTC	CASSPDLKEQFF
TRBD1	TRBV15	many	TRBJ2-7	TGTGCCACCAGCGTGGACAGGGTTCACGAGCAGTACTTC	CATSVDRVHEQYF
.	TRBV6-2/TRBV6-3	many	TRBJ1-2	TGTGCCAGCAGCTTAACAGACTATGGCTACACCTTC	CASSLTDYGYTF
.	TRBV29-1	many	TRBJ2-7	TGCAGCGTTGAAGCTTTTGACAGGCACAATAGGCACGAGCAGTACTTC	CSVEAFDRHNRHEQYF
TRBD2	TRBV7-9	.	TRBJ2-1	TGTGCCAGCAGCCCGGCCAGCGGGAGGGCCTTTAGCAATGAGCAGTTCTTC	CASSPASGRAFSNEQFF
.	TRBV20-1	few	TRBJ2-6	TGCAGTGCTAGAGCGCTGCCCTCTGGGGCCAACGTCCTGACTTTC	CSARALPSGANVLTF